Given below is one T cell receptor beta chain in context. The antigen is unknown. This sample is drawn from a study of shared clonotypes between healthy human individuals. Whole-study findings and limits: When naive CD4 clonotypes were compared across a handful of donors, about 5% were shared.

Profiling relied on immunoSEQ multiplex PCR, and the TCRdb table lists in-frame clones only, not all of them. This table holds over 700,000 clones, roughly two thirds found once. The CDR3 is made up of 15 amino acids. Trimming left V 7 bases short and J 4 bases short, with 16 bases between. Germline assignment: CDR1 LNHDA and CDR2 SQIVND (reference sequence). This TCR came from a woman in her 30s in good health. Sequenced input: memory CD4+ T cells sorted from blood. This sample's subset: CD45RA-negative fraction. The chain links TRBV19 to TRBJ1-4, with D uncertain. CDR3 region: CASTAVAGLNEKLFF. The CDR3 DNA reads TGTGCCAGTACCGCGGTGGCAGGACTTAATGAAAAACTGTTTTTT. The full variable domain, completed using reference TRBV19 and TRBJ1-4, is DGGITQSPKYLFRKEGQNVTLSCEQNLNHDAMYWYRQDPGQGLRLIYYSQIVNDFQKGDIAEGYSVSREKKESFPLTVTSAQKNPTAFYLCASTAVAGLNEKLFFGSGTQLSVL.